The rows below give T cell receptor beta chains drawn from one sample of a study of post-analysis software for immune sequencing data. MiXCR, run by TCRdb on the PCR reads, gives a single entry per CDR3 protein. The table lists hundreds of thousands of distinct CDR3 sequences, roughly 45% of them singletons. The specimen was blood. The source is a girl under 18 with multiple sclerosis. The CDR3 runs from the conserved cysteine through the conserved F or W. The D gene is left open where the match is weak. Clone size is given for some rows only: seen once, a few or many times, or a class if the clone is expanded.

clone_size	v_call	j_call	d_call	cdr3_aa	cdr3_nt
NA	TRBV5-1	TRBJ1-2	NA	CASSLDSDIPNYGYTF	TGCGCCAGCAGCTTGGATTCGGATATCCCTAACTATGGCTACACCTTC
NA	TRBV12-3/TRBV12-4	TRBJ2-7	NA	CASSRSLDLSYNEQYF	TGTGCCAGCAGCCGTTCGTTAGACCTCTCCTACAATGAGCAGTACTTC
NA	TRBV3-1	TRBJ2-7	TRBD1	CASSQPGTGGGEQYF	TGTGCCAGCAGCCAGCCCGGGACAGGGGGCGGTGAGCAGTACTTC
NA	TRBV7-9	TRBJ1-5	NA	CASSEGGAQHF	TGTGCCAGCAGCGAAGGGGGGGCCCAGCATTTT
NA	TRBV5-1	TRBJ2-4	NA	CASSLTPGNREQYF	TGCGCCAGCAGCCTCACCCCGGGGAACAGAGAGCAGTACTTC
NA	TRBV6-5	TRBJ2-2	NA	CASSYAGGAGELFF	TGTGCCAGCAGTTACGCCGGGGGCGCCGGGGAGCTGTTTTTT
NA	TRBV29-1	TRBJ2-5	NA	CSGLREPTLYF	TGCAGCGGTCTCCGGGAGCCCACTTTGTACTTC
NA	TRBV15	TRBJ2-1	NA	CATSYFNEQFF	TGTGCCACCAGCTACTTCAATGAGCAGTTCTTC
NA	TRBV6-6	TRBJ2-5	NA	CASGLGGGLQETQYF	TGTGCCAGCGGGCTCGGGGGCGGATTACAAGAGACCCAGTACTTC
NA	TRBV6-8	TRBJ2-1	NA	CASSYQLTSFCDNEQFF	TGTGCCAGCAGTTACCAACTAACTAGCTTTTGCGACAATGAGCAGTTCTTC
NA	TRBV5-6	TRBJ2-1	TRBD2	CASRLAGSGSYNEQFF	TGTGCCAGCAGATTGGCAGGTAGCGGGAGTTACAATGAGCAGTTCTTC
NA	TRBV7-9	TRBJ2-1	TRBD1	CASSHVDRGRCVEQFF	TGTGCCAGCAGCCATGTGGACAGGGGAAGGTGTGTTGAGCAGTTCTTC
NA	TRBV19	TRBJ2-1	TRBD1	CASGGQGAGNEQFF	TGTGCCAGCGGGGGACAGGGGGCGGGTAATGAGCAGTTCTTC
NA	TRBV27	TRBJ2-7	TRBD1	CASSRGTGGSGEQYF	TGTGCCAGCAGTAGAGGGACAGGGGGTTCTGGCGAGCAGTACTTC
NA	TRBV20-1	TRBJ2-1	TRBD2	CSARRREGLYEQFF	TGCAGTGCTAGAAGGCGGGAGGGCCTCTATGAGCAGTTCTTC
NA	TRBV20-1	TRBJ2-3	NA	CSARRPGLTTDTQYF	TGCAGTGCTAGAAGGCCGGGACTTACCACAGATACGCAGTATTTT
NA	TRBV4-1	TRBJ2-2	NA	CASSQDFPNTGELFF	TGCGCCAGCAGCCAAGATTTTCCCAACACCGGGGAGCTGTTTTTT
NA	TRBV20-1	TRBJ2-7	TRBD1	CSARDLRTGAEYEQYF	TGCAGTGCTAGAGATCTAAGAACAGGGGCAGAGTACGAGCAGTACTTC
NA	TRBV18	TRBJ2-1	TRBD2	CASSPVAGNTNNEQFF	TGTGCCAGCTCACCGGTAGCGGGAAACACAAACAATGAGCAGTTCTTC
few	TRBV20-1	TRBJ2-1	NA	CSAFPGHRGNEQFF	TGCAGTGCTTTTCCGGGACACCGAGGGAATGAGCAGTTCTTC
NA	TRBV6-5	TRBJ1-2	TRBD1	CASSYQGAVGYTF	TGTGCCAGCAGTTACCAGGGGGCGGTTGGCTACACCTTC
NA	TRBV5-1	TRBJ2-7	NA	CASRPGTGDLQQYF	TGCGCCAGCAGGCCCGGGACTGGTGACCTCCAGCAGTACTTC
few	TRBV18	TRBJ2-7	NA	CASSPRARSSYEQYF	TGTGCCAGCTCACCACGGGCCAGGTCATCCTACGAGCAGTACTTC
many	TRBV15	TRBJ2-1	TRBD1	CATSPSFRQGAVNEQFF	TGTGCCACCAGCCCTAGCTTTAGACAGGGGGCGGTCAATGAGCAGTTCTTC
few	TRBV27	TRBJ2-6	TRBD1	CAITYSPDRGAGGANVLTF	TGTGCCATCACATACTCACCGGACAGGGGAGCTGGAGGGGCCAACGTCCTGACTTTC
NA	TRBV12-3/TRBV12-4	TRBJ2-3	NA	CASSLISCTDTQYF	TGTGCCAGCAGCCTTATCTCGTGCACAGATACGCAGTATTTT
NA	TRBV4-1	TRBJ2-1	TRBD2	CASSQSSGSYNEQFF	TGTGCCAGCAGCCAGTCTAGCGGGTCCTACAATGAGCAGTTCTTC
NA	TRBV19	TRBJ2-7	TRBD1	CASSSAPGGKLFYEQYF	TGTGCCAGTAGTTCCGCCCCAGGGGGCAAACTTTTCTACGAGCAGTACTTC
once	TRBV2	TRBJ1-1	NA	CASSAGQGGGMNTEAFF	TGTGCCAGCAGTGCAGGGCAGGGAGGGGGAATGAACACTGAAGCTTTCTTT
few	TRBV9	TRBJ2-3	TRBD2	CASSVGPGTSGTWTDTQYF	TGTGCCAGCAGCGTAGGCCCCGGGACTAGCGGGACCTGGACAGATACGCAGTATTTT
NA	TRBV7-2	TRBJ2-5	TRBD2	CASSLIGLAGLGETQYF	TGTGCCAGCAGCTTAATCGGCCTAGCGGGATTAGGAGAGACCCAGTACTTC
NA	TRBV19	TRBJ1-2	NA	CASRIGPGYTF	TGTGCCAGTAGGATCGGACCGGGCTACACCTTC
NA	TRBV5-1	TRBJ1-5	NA	CASSSTEEGQPQHF	TGCGCCAGCAGCTCAACAGAGGAAGGTCAGCCCCAGCATTTT
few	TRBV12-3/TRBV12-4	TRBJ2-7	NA	CASSHGQAYEQYF	TGTGCCAGCAGCCACGGCCAAGCCTACGAGCAGTACTTC
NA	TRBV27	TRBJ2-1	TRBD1	CASSSGTGVGEQFF	TGTGCCAGCAGTTCAGGGACAGGGGTTGGTGAGCAGTTCTTC
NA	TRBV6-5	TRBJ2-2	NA	CASSWGAGELFF	TGTGCCAGCAGTTGGGGGGCCGGGGAGCTGTTTTTT
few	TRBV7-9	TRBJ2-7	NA	CASSLWDNYEQYF	TGTGCCAGCAGCTTATGGGACAACTACGAGCAGTACTTC
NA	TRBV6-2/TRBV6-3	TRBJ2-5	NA	CASSREQETQYF	TGTGCCAGCAGTAGAGAGCAAGAGACCCAGTACTTC
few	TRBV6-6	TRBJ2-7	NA	CASSYSERPSYEQYF	TGTGCCAGCAGTTACTCTGAGCGCCCCTCCTACGAGCAGTACTTC
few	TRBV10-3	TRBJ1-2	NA	CAISEGFIGYTF	TGTGCCATCAGTGAGGGTTTCATTGGCTACACCTTC
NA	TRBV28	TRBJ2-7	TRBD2	CATMGLAGQYYEQYF	TGTGCCACTATGGGACTAGCGGGACAGTACTACGAGCAGTACTTC
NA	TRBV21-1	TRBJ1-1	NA	CARAPILDTEAFF	TGTGCCAGGGCCCCAATCCTTGACACTGAAGCTTTCTTT
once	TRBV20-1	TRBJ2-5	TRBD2	CSAKVRLAVLETQYF	TGCAGTGCTAAGGTTCGCCTAGCGGTCTTAGAGACCCAGTACTTC
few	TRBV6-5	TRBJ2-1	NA	CASSYSTGPAYNEQFF	TGTGCCAGCAGTTACTCTACTGGCCCGGCCTACAATGAGCAGTTCTTC
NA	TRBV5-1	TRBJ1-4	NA	CASSMVIPGPREPNEKLFF	TGCGCCAGCAGCATGGTGATTCCGGGCCCCAGGGAACCAAATGAAAAACTGTTTTTT
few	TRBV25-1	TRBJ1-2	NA	CASSDSDGYGYTF	TGTGCCAGCAGCGACTCGGACGGCTATGGCTACACCTTC
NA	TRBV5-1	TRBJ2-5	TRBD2	CASSSDLAEQYF	TGCGCCAGCAGCTCTGACCTAGCGGAGCAGTACTTC
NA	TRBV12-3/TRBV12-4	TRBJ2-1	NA	CASIDSTYNEQFF	TGTGCCAGCATCGACTCAACCTACAATGAGCAGTTCTTC
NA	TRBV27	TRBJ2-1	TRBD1	CASSLTGIEQFF	TGTGCCAGCAGTTTGACAGGGATTGAGCAGTTCTTC
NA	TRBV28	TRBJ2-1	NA	CASRLATADNEQFF	TGTGCCAGCAGGCTGGCCACGGCTGACAATGAGCAGTTCTTC
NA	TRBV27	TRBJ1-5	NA	CASGNPGVRNQPQHF	TGTGCCAGCGGAAATCCAGGGGTTCGTAATCAGCCCCAGCATTTT